The rows below give T cell receptor beta chains drawn from one sample of a study of blood T cell repertoires in COVID-19. Clones were read by immunoSEQ multiplex PCR, and TCRdb kept only the in-frame ones, dropping some. Of 120,000 or so clones listed, 80% to 90% are singletons. Sequenced: peripheral blood. These receptors were obtained from a woman aged 45-65 years with active or convalescent COVID-19. The CDR3 runs from the conserved cysteine through the conserved F or W. A D gene is named only where the DNA matches it firmly.

>NA|TRBJ1-5|TRBV28
CASSLTLGNQPQHF
TGTGCCAGCAGTTTGACATTGGGCAATCAGCCCCAGCATTTT
>NA|TRBJ2-6|TRBV19
CASSDSSSGANVLTF
TGTGCCAGCTCGGACAGCAGCTCTGGGGCCAACGTCCTGACTTTC
>TRBD2|TRBJ2-7|TRBV18
CASSPRAGEYEQYF
TGTGCCAGCTCACCGAGAGCGGGAGAATACGAGCAGTACTTC
>NA|TRBJ2-1|TRBV2
CASTLADYNEQFF
TGTGCCAGCACACTAGCAGATTACAATGAGCAGTTCTTC
>NA|TRBJ1-1|TRBV19
CASRGLIHRNTEAFF
TGTGCCAGTCGCGGCCTCATACATCGAAACACTGAAGCTTTCTTT
>TRBD1|TRBJ1-2|TRBV28
CAGKQGGDYGYTF
TGTGCCGGAAAACAGGGGGGCGACTATGGCTACACCTTC
>NA|TRBJ1-1|TRBV4-3
CASSQDKGKKAFF
TGCGCCAGCAGCCAAGATAAGGGGAAAAAAGCTTTCTTT
>TRBD1|TRBJ2-7|TRBV6-6
CASSYSGGAIYEQYF
TGTGCCAGCAGTTACTCAGGGGGCGCGATCTACGAGCAGTACTTC
>NA|TRBJ1-6|TRBV3-1/TRBV3-2
CASSLGSPGAPRTLHF
TGTGCCAGCAGCCTTGGGAGTCCAGGGGCCCCCCGGACCCTCCACTTT
>TRBD1|TRBJ2-5|TRBV19
CASSLGQGLFQETQYF
TGTGCCAGTAGTTTAGGACAGGGCCTCTTCCAAGAGACCCAGTACTTC
>TRBD1|TRBJ2-5|TRBV11-2
CASGRGQLETQYF
TGTGCTTCGGGCAGGGGGCAGTTAGAGACCCAGTACTTC